This TCR beta chain originates from a study of CD8+ T cells in alopecia areata. cDNA prepared by RNA extraction and subsequent reverse transcription served as the template for sequencing. Here immunoSEQ multiplex PCR was the method, and the copy in TCRdb shows in-frame clones only, minus some. This sample has some 180,000 clones, with roughly 50% found just once. The V gene lost 0 bases and the J gene lost 5 bases, with 8 bases spanning the gap. Germline CDR1 is SQVTM and CDR2 is ANQGSEA. The CDR3 covers 12 residues. Treatment reported: oral pan-JAK inhibitor, 5-10 mg twice daily. This receptor was taken from a human donor with alopecia areata. The V and J genes are TRBV29-1 and TRBJ2-7, with no clear D. Sequencing was performed on CD8+ T cells sorted from blood, taken at week 24, from a patient treated with tofacitinib. CDR3 nucleotide sequence: TGCAGCGTTGAAGACACCACCCACGAGCAGTACTTC. Translating it yields CSVEDTTHEQYF.